The 2 T cell receptor beta chains listed next were all sequenced from one sample in a study of glioma-infiltrating T cells. Using RNA template, CDR3s of TCR alpha and beta were amplified with iRepertoire arm-PCR. A single record per CDR3 protein comes from TCRdb applying MiXCR to the multiplex PCR reads. The sample carries 300,000 to 450,000 distinct CDR3 sequences, 41% recorded once. Sequencing used glioma tissue, nonneoplastic brain tissue, or PBMCs (not recorded which). The receptors originated from a human donor with low-grade glioma or glioblastoma, undergoing nonglioma brain surgery, or in good health (not recorded which).

The chain couples TRBV7-2 to TRBJ1-5; D perhaps matches TRBD1 (6 bases). The germline gives CDR1 SGHTA, CDR2 FQGNSA. Trimming left V 2 bases short and J 4 bases short, with 21 bases between. This CDR3 region has 18 residues. DNA of the CDR3: TGTGCCAGCAGCTTAAGGGGGGCTCCAACCCCAGTGAATCAGCCCCAGCATTTT. Protein sequence: CASSLRGAPTPVNQPQHF.

This clonotype turned up a few times. This chain uses TRBV7-6 with TRBJ2-2; the match to TRBD2 covers 8 bases. The trim removed 3 bases at V and 7 bases at J, leaving 4 bases unmatched. CDR3 size: 14 residues. Germline V gene lookup returns CDR1 SGHVS and CDR2 FNYEAQ. The CDR3 nucleotides read TGTGCCAGCAGCTTGATAGCGGGATTCGGGGAGCTGTTTTTT. The encoded protein is CASSLIAGFGELFF.